This T cell receptor (beta chain) was captured in a study of blood T cells in healthy people across ages. V was clipped by 11 bases and J by 0 bases; unmatched bases: 11. This CDR3 spans 15 amino acids. CDR1 and CDR2 (germline): SGHDN, FVKESK. A second 7 to 11 cycle PCR used barcoded and J-beta primers. The authors tagged each cDNA molecule using a template-switch adaptor with 12 random nucleotides. TCRdb processed the 5' RACE reads anew with MiXCR; each CDR3 protein has one entry. The sample holds about 2 million distinct CDR3 sequences, about 50% seen once. The TCR comes from a woman in her 40s in good health. The chain carries TRBV14 and TRBJ2-7; 9 bases agree with TRBD1. Sequenced sample: blood. CDR3 coding DNA: TGTGCCTGCACCATCCCGGACAGGGGCTCCTACGAGCAGTACTTC. This codes for CACTIPDRGSYEQYF. The whole variable domain, remainder taken from reference TRBV14 and TRBJ2-7, is EAGVTQFPSHSVIEKGQTVTLRCDPISGHDNLYWYRRVMGKEIKFLLHFVKESKQDESGMPNNRFLAERTGGTYSTLKVQPAELEDSGVYFCACTIPDRGSYEQYFGPGTRLTVT.